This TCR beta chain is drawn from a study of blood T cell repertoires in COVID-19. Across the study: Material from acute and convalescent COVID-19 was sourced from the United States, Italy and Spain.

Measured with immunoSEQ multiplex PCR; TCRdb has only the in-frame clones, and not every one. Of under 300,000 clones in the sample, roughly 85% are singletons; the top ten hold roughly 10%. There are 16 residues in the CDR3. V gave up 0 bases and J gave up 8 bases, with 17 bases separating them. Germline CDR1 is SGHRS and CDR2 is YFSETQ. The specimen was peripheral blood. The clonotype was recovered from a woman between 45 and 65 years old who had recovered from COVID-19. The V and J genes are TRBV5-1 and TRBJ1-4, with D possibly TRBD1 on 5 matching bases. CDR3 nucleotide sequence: TGCGCCAGCAGCTTGGCCGGAAGGGGAGGGGAAGAAAAACTGTTTTTT. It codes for CASSLAGRGGEEKLFF.